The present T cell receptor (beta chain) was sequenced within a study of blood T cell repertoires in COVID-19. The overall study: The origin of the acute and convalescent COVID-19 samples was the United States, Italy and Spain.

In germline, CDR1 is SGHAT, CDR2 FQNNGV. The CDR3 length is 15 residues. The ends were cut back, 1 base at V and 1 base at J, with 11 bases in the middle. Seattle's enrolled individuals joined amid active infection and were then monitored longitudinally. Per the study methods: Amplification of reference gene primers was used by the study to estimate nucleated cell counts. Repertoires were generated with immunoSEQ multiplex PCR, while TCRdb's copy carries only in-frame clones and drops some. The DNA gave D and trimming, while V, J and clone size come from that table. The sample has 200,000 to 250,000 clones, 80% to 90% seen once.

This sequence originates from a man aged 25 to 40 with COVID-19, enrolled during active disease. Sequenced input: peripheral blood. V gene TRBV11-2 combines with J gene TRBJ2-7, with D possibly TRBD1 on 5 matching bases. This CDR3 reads CASSLVADTSYEQYF. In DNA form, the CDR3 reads TGTGCCAGCAGCTTAGTGGCGGACACATCCTACGAGCAGTACTTC.